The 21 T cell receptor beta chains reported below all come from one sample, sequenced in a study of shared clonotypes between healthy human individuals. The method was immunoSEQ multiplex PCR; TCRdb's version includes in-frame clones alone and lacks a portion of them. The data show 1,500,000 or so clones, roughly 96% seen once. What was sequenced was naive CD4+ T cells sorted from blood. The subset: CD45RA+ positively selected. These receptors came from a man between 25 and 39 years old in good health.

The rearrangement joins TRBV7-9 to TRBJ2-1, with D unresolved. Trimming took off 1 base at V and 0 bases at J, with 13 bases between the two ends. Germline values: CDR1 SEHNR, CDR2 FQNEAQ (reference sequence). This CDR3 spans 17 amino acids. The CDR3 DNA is TGTGCCAGCAGCTTAGTCCATTTTGAAAGCTCCTACAATGAGCAGTTCTTC. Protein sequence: CASSLVHFESSYNEQFF.

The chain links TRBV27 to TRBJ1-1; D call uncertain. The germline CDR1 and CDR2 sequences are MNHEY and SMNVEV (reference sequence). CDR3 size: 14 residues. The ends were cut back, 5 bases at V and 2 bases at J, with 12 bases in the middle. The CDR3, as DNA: TGTGCCAGCAGTGCCTACAGAGGAAACACTGAAGCTTTCTTT. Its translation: CASSAYRGNTEAFF.

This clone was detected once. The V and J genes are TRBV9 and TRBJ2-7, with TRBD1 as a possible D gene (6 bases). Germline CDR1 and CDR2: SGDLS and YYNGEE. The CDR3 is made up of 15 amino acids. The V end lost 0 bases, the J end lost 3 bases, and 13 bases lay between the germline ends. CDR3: CASSVDIRTDYEQYF. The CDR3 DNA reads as TGTGCCAGCAGCGTAGATATCAGGACAGACTACGAGCAGTACTTC.

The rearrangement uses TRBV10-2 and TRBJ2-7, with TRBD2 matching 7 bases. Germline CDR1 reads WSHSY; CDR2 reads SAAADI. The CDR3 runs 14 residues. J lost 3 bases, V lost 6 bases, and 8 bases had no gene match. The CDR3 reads CASSRRGGDYEQYF. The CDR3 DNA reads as TGCGCCAGCAGCCGTAGGGGAGGGGACTACGAGCAGTACTTC.

The CDR3 DNA reads as TGTGCCAGCAGCGTAGTGCACACAGATACGCAGTATTTT. This translates into CASSVVHTDTQYF. This chain connects TRBV9 to TRBJ2-3; D not certain. The CDR3 is made up of 13 amino acids. V lost 0 bases to trimming and J lost 2 bases, with 4 bases between them. The germline V gene encodes CDR1 SGDLS and CDR2 YYNGEE. Full variable domain (outside the CDR3, taken from reference TRBV9 and TRBJ2-3): DSGVTQTPKHLITATGQRVTLRCSPRSGDLSVYWYQQSLDQGLQFLIQYYNGEERAKGNILERFSAQQFPDLHSELNLSSLELGDSALYFCASSVVHTDTQYFGPGTRLTVL.

The CDR3 nucleotides are TGTGCCAGCAGCTTAGATTGGGAGGGGGCCAGCTATGGCTACACCTTC. It encodes CASSLDWEGASYGYTF. The V call is TRBV7-8, the J call TRBJ1-2, with 7 bases matching TRBD1. CDR3 length: 16 amino acids. Germline CDR1 reads SGHVS; CDR2 reads FQNEAQ. J was trimmed by 4 bases and V by 1 base; bases with no gene match: 9.

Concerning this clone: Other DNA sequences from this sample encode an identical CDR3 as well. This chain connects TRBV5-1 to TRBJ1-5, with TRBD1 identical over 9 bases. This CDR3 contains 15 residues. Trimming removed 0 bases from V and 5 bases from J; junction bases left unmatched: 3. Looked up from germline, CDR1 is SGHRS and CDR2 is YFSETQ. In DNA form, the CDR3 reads TGCGCCAGCAGCTTGGGGGGACAGGGCCATCAGCCCCAGCATTTT. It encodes CASSLGGQGHQPQHF.

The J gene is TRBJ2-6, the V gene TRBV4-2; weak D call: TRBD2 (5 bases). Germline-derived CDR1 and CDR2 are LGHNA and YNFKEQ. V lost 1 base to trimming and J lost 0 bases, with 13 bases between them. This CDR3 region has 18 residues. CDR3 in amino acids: CASSQVRTGGSGANVLTF. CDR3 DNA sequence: TGTGCCAGCAGCCAAGTGCGGACCGGAGGCTCTGGGGCCAACGTCCTGACTTTC.

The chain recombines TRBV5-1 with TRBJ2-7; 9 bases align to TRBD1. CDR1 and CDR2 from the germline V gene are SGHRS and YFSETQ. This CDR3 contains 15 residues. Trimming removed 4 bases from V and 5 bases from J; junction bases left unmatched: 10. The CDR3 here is CASSTDWTGVNEQYF. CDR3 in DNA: TGCGCCAGCAGCACAGACTGGACAGGGGTGAACGAGCAGTACTTC.

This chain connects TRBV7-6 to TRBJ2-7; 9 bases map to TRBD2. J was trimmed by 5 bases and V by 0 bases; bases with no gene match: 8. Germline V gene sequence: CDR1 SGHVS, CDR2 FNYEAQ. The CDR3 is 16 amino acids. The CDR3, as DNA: TGTGCCAGCAGCTTAGCGGGCCTAGCGGGAAGGAACGAGCAGTACTTC. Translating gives CASSLAGLAGRNEQYF.

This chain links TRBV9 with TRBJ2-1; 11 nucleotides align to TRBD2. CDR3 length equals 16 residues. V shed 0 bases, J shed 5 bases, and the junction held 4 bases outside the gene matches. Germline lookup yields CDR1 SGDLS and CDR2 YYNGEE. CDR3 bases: TGTGCCAGCAGCGTAGGACTAGCGGGAAATAACAATGAGCAGTTCTTC. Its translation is CASSVGLAGNNNEQFF.

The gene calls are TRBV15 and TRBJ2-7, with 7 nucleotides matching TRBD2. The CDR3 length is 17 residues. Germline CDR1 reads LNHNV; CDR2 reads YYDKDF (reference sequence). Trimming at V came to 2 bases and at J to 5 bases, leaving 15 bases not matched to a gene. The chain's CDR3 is CATSRLSGGRAGDEQYF. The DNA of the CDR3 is TGTGCCACCAGCAGACTTTCAGGTGGGAGGGCCGGAGACGAGCAGTACTTC.

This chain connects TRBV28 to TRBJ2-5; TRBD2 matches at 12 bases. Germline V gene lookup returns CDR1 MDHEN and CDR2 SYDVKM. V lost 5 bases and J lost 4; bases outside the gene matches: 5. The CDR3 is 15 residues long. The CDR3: CASSASTSGRETQYF. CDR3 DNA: TGTGCCAGCAGTGCCTCGACTAGCGGGAGAGAGACCCAGTACTTC.

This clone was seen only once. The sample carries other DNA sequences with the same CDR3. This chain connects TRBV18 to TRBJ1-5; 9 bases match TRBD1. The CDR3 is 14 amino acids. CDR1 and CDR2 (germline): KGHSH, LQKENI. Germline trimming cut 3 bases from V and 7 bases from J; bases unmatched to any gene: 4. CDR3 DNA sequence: TGTGCCAGCTCACCTACAGGGGGCGACCAGCCCCAGCATTTT. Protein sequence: CASSPTGGDQPQHF.

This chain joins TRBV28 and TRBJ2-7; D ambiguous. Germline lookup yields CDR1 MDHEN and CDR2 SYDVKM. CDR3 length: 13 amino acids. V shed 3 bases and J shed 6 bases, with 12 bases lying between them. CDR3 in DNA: TGTGCCAGCAGTTTCCACCCCTCGGCCGAGCAGTACTTC. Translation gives CASSFHPSAEQYF.

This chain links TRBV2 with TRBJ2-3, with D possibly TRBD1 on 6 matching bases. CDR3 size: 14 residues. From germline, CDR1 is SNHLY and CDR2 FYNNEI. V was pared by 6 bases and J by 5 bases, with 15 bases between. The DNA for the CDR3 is TGTGCCAGCAGCGCGGACAGTGTATTAGATACGCAGTATTTT. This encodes CASSADSVLDTQYF.

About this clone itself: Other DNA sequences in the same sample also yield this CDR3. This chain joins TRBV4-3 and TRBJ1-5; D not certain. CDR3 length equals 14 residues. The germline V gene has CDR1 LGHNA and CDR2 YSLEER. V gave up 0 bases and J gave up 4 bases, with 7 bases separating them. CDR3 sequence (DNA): TGCGCCAGCAGCCAAGATACGTCTAATCAGCCCCAGCATTTT. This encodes CASSQDTSNQPQHF.

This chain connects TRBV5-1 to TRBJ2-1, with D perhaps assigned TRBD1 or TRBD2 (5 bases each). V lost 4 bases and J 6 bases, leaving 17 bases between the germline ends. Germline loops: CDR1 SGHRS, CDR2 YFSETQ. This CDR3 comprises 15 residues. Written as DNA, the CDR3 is TGCGCCAGCAGCCCGGACATCGGGGTGGGCAATGAGCAGTTCTTC. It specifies CASSPDIGVGNEQFF.

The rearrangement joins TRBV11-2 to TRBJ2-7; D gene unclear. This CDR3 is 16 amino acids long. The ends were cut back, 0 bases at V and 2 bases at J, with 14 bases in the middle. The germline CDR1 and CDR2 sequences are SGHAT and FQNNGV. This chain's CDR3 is CASSLDPYGFTYEQYF. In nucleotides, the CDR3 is TGTGCCAGCAGCTTAGATCCTTACGGATTTACCTACGAGCAGTACTTC.

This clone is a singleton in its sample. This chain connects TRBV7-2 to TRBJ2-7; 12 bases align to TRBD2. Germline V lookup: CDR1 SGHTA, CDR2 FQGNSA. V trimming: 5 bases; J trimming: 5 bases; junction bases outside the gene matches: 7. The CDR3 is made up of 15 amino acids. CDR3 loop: CASSRWSSGRDEQYF. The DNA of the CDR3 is TGTGCCAGCAGCCGGTGGTCTAGCGGGAGGGACGAGCAGTACTTC.

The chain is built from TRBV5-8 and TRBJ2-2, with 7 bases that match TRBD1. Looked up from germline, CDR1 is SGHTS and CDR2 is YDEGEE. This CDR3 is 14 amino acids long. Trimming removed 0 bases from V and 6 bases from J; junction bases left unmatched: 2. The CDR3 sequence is CASSLAQGAGELFF. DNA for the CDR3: TGTGCCAGCAGCTTGGCTCAGGGGGCCGGGGAGCTGTTTTTT. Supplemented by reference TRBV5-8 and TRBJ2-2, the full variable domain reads EAGVTQSPTHLIKTRGQQATLRCSPISGHTSVYWYQQALGLGLQFLLWYDEGEERNRGNFPPRFSGRQFPNYSSELNVNALELEDSALYLCASSLAQGAGELFFGEGSRLTVL.